The 25 T cell receptor beta chains in this list originate from one sample, sequenced in a study of cytomegalovirus exposure and HLA in healthy donors. The data were produced by immunoSEQ multiplex PCR, yet TCRdb's version contains in-frame clones alone and is incomplete. The table has 100,000 to 120,000 clones, roughly 84% seen once. Sequencing was done on a sample of PBMCs. These receptors were collected from a young woman in good health and CMV-seronegative.

The chain is built from TRBV25-1 and TRBJ2-1, with 7 bases matching TRBD1. This CDR3 is 13 amino acids long. From germline, CDR1 is MGHDK and CDR2 SYGVNS. The trim removed 11 bases at V and 9 bases at J, leaving 13 bases unmatched. The DNA for the CDR3 is TGTGCCTCCGAAGACAGGGTAAGGCGTGAGCAGTTCTTC. This gives the protein CASEDRVRREQFF.

The genes are TRBV6-6 and TRBJ1-4, with 11 bases that match TRBD1. This CDR3 has 15 residues. CDR1 is MNHNY and CDR2 is SVGAGI in the germline V gene (reference sequence). With 5 bases clipped from V and 3 bases from J, the junction kept 2 bases outside the gene matches. The chain's CDR3 is CASSTGQGANEKLFF. The CDR3 DNA reads TGTGCCAGCAGTACGGGACAGGGGGCTAATGAAAAACTGTTTTTT.

The chain carries TRBV7-9 and TRBJ1-2, with no clear D. V was cut by 3 bases and J by 9 bases, with 11 bases left in between. The CDR3 sequence is 12 residues long. CDR1 is SEHNR, CDR2 FQNEAQ, per germline (reference sequence). The CDR3 loop reads CASSFLRRCYTF. The CDR3, as DNA: TGTGCCAGCAGCTTTTTGCGCAGGTGCTACACCTTC.

V gene TRBV2 combines with J gene TRBJ2-7; 9 nucleotides match TRBD1. The V and J ends lost 5 bases and 3 bases, in that order; junction bases with no gene match: 5. This CDR3 is built from 14 residues. The germline gives CDR1 SNHLY, CDR2 FYNNEI. Written as DNA, the CDR3 is TGTGCCAGCAGTTCGGGACAGGGAAACTACGAGCAGTACTTC. This sequence encodes CASSSGQGNYEQYF.

The chain joins TRBV7-6 to TRBJ2-7; maybe TRBD2 (7 bases). Germline CDR1 SGHVS, CDR2 FNYEAQ. This CDR3 is built from 16 residues. V lost 5 bases, J lost 2 bases, and 19 bases lay in between. The CDR3 sequence is CASSLGWGGDTYEQYF. CDR3 DNA sequence: TGTGCCAGCAGCCTGGGTTGGGGGGGGGACACCTACGAGCAGTACTTC.

This clone has just one count. The V call is TRBV5-8, the J call TRBJ1-3; 8 bases align to TRBD1. The CDR3 has 15 amino acids. Germline CDR1 SGHTS, CDR2 YDEGEE. Trimming at V came to 4 bases and at J to 2 bases, leaving 5 bases not matched to a gene. CDR3 protein: CASSKTGVTGNTIYF. The CDR3 DNA follows: TGTGCCAGCAGCAAGACAGGGGTGACTGGAAACACCATATATTTT. Complete variable domain (other parts from reference TRBV5-8 and TRBJ1-3): EAGVTQSPTHLIKTRGQQATLRCSPISGHTSVYWYQQALGLGLQFLLWYDEGEERNRGNFPPRFSGRQFPNYSSELNVNALELEDSALYLCASSKTGVTGNTIYFGEGSWLTVV.

CDR3 DNA sequence: TGCGCCAGCAGCTTGGCTGTAGCGGGGGGGCGGGAGCAGTTCTTC. Protein sequence: CASSLAVAGGREQFF. The chain joins TRBV5-1 to TRBJ2-1, with TRBD2 identical over 11 bases. Germline V gene lookup returns CDR1 SGHRS and CDR2 YFSETQ. Trimming at V came to 0 bases and at J to 10 bases, leaving 6 bases not matched to a gene. The CDR3 sequence is 15 residues long.

The genes are TRBV19 and TRBJ1-2, with D maybe TRBD1 (5 bases). V was shortened by 10 bases and J by 2 bases, with 20 bases between the two germline ends. The CDR3 runs to 15 residues. The V gene's germline CDR1 is LNHDA and CDR2 SQIVND (reference sequence). Here the CDR3 DNA reads TGTGCCACCCCCCGACGTCAGGGATCAAACTATGGCTACACCTTC. Amino acid sequence: CATPRRQGSNYGYTF.

The CDR3 nucleotides are TGTGCCAGTAAAGAGACAGGGGGCACCGGGGAGCTGTTTTTT. Translation: CASKETGGTGELFF. The rearrangement uses TRBV19 and TRBJ2-2; TRBD1 agrees at 9 bases. The CDR3 totals 14 residues. The ends lost 7 bases at V and 4 bases at J; junction bases unmatched: 4. The germline gives CDR1 LNHDA, CDR2 SQIVND (reference sequence).

The V call is TRBV20-1, the J call TRBJ2-3, with unresolved D. CDR3 length equals 10 residues. The V end lost 8 bases, the J end lost 5 bases, and 8 bases lay between the germline ends. CDR1 and CDR2 (germline): DFQATT, SNEGSKA (reference sequence). In DNA, the CDR3 is TGCAGTATTACAGAAGATACGCAGTATTTT. Translating it yields CSITEDTQYF.

The J gene is TRBJ2-1, the V gene TRBV29-1; 7 nucleotides agree with TRBD2. The germline V gene encodes CDR1 SQVTM and CDR2 ANQGSEA. The CDR3 length is 10 residues. Trimming took 3 bases from V and 10 from J; bases not matched to a gene: 0. CDR3 in amino acids: CSVDSGEQFF. The CDR3 region has the DNA TGCAGCGTTGATAGCGGGGAGCAGTTCTTC.

This chain joins TRBV6-4 and TRBJ2-2, with 7 bases aligning to TRBD2. The trim removed 3 bases at V and 4 bases at J, leaving 2 bases unmatched. The CDR3 covers 14 residues. Germline V CDR1 and CDR2: MRHNA, SNTAGT. DNA for the CDR3: TGTGCCAGCAGTGAGGGCGGGGGCACCGGGGAGCTGTTTTTT. Its protein is CASSEGGGTGELFF.

The CDR3 DNA sequence: TGTGCCAGCATGGAGGGAGTAGGTGGAAACACCATATATTTT. Its protein is CASMEGVGGNTIYF. The rearrangement links TRBV6-5 to TRBJ1-3, with D unclear. The CDR3 has 14 residues. The V end was cut by 7 bases, the J end by 3 bases, with 13 bases between. Germline V gene data show CDR1 as MNHEY and CDR2 as SVGAGI.

V gene TRBV11-2 combines with J gene TRBJ1-2; the D is unclear. Germline V CDR1 and CDR2: SGHAT, FQNNGV. This CDR3 has 12 amino acids. The germline V and J ends were trimmed by 4 bases and 1 base, with 4 bases remaining between them. CDR3 loop: CASSSFNYGYTF. The CDR3 coding sequence is TGTGCCAGCAGCTCGTTTAACTATGGCTACACCTTC.

The V gene is TRBV6-5, the J gene TRBJ1-2; D uncertain. V lost 0 bases to trimming and J lost 8 bases, with 13 bases between them. The CDR3 contains 14 residues. Germline V gene lookup returns CDR1 MNHEY and CDR2 SVGAGI. The CDR3 region is CASSYSPGEGGYTF. As DNA, the CDR3 is TGTGCCAGCAGTTACTCCCCCGGGGAGGGAGGCTACACCTTC.

The gene calls are TRBV4-2 and TRBJ1-6; TRBD1 aligns across 7 bases. The CDR3 sequence is 16 residues long. Germline CDR1 is LGHNA and CDR2 is YNFKEQ. J lost 7 bases, V lost 4 bases, and 10 bases had no gene match. CDR3 loop: CASSPLLGGANSPLHF. Here the CDR3 DNA reads TGTGCCAGCAGCCCCTTACTAGGGGGCGCGAATTCACCCCTCCACTTT.

A few counts support this clone. This chain connects TRBV5-6 to TRBJ2-1; TRBD2 matches 9 bases. Trimming at V came to 0 bases and at J to 3 bases, leaving 4 bases not matched to a gene. CDR1 and CDR2 from the germline V gene are SGHDT and YYEEEE. The CDR3 runs to 16 residues. The CDR3 sequence is CASSLGAGGHYNEQFF. DNA for the CDR3: TGTGCCAGCAGCTTGGGGGCGGGGGGGCACTACAATGAGCAGTTCTTC.

This chain connects TRBV5-6 to TRBJ1-1, with D perhaps TRBD1 (5 bases). This CDR3 contains 13 residues. V was clipped by 2 bases and J by 3 bases, with 8 bases between them. Germline CDR1 SGHDT, CDR2 YYEEEE. The CDR3 coding sequence is TGTGCCAGCAGCTTTGACAGTTACACTGAAGCTTTCTTT. Protein sequence: CASSFDSYTEAFF.

The rearrangement uses TRBV13 and TRBJ2-3; possibly TRBD1 for D (6 bases). The CDR3 is made up of 16 amino acids. V lost 3 bases to trimming and J lost 2 bases, with 15 bases between them. Germline V CDR1 and CDR2: PRHDT, FYEKMQ (reference sequence). The chain's CDR3 is CASSFRDNSYTDTQYF. DNA of the CDR3: TGTGCCAGCAGCTTTAGGGACAACAGCTACACAGATACGCAGTATTTT.

The V and J genes are TRBV12-2 and TRBJ2-7; the DNA was not used to check the table's D call, TRBD2. TRBV12-2 represents a pseudogene. The CDR3 is 13 amino acids. The CDR3 loop is CASSFGGDYEQYF. CDR3 nucleotide sequence: TGTGCAAGCTCCTTCGGGGGGGACTACGAGCAGTACTTC.

The DNA of the CDR3 is TGTGCCAGCAGCTTTACTAGCGGTACCTACGAGCAGTACTTC. Its translation: CASSFTSGTYEQYF. This chain joins TRBV11-2 and TRBJ2-7; 8 bases fit TRBD2. This CDR3 has 14 residues. The V segment lost 3 bases and the J segment 2 bases; nucleotides outside the gene matches: 3. Germline CDR1 is SGHAT and CDR2 is FQNNGV.

The CDR3 loop reads CASSVAIRGTEAFF. The CDR3 bases are TGTGCCAGCAGCGTCGCCATTCGAGGGACTGAAGCTTTCTTT. The J gene is TRBJ1-1, the V gene TRBV9; the D is unclear. The germline V and J ends were trimmed by 2 bases and 5 bases, with 13 bases remaining between them. There are 14 residues in the CDR3. Germline CDR1 reads SGDLS; CDR2 reads YYNGEE. Combining the CDR3 with reference TRBV9 and TRBJ1-1 gives the whole variable domain DSGVTQTPKHLITATGQRVTLRCSPRSGDLSVYWYQQSLDQGLQFLIQYYNGEERAKGNILERFSAQQFPDLHSELNLSSLELGDSALYFCASSVAIRGTEAFFGQGTRLTVV.

The sample holds a few counts of this clone. The gene calls are TRBV6-5 and TRBJ1-5; D ambiguous. V lost 6 bases and J lost 5, with 14 bases in between. The CDR3 is 14 residues long. The germline CDR1 and CDR2 sequences are MNHEY and SVGAGI. The CDR3 sequence is CASRGVMADQPQHF. Here the CDR3 DNA reads TGTGCCAGCAGGGGAGTGATGGCCGATCAGCCCCAGCATTTT.

V usage is TRBV29-1 and J usage is TRBJ1-2; maybe TRBD1 (6 bases). The CDR3 spans 15 residues. Germline V gene data show CDR1 as SQVTM and CDR2 as ANQGSEA. Trimming left V 4 bases short and J 5 bases short, with 20 bases between. The DNA of the CDR3 is TGCAGCGTTGGTACTTTGGGCAGGGGCCTTTATGGCTACACCTTC. This sequence encodes CSVGTLGRGLYGYTF.

The V call is TRBV9, the J call TRBJ2-2; tentative D call: TRBD1 (6 bases). Germline V gene sequence: CDR1 SGDLS, CDR2 YYNGEE. The CDR3 is made up of 16 amino acids. Trimming removed 0 bases at V and 1 base at J, with 10 bases between. CDR3 region: CASSVVGTKNTGELFF. The CDR3, as DNA: TGTGCCAGCAGCGTAGTGGGGACAAAGAACACCGGGGAGCTGTTTTTT.